These 13 T cell receptor beta chains originate from one sample sequenced in a study of blood T cell repertoires in COVID-19. The data were produced by immunoSEQ multiplex PCR, yet TCRdb's version contains in-frame clones alone and is incomplete. The table records approximately 220,000 clones, nearly 90% of them present only once. Sequenced material: PBMCs or T cells enriched from blood (not recorded which). These receptors were obtained from a man under 40 who had been exposed to COVID-19.

V and J are TRBV11-1 and TRBJ1-1; 8 bases fit TRBD1. V was clipped by 5 bases and J by 11 bases; unmatched bases: 10. Germline-derived CDR1 and CDR2 are SGHAT and FQDESV (reference sequence). The CDR3 is made up of 13 amino acids. The CDR3 here is CASSNERTGSAFF. CDR3 sequence (DNA): TGTGCCAGCAGCAACGAGAGGACAGGGTCGGCTTTCTTT.

J is TRBJ2-3 and V is TRBV4-1, with D uncertain. Germline values: CDR1 MGHRA, CDR2 YSYEKL. This CDR3 contains 14 residues. V lost 6 bases to trimming and J lost 4 bases, with 14 bases between them. This CDR3 reads CASSQKLMADTQYF. The DNA for the CDR3 is TGCGCCAGCAGTCAGAAACTAATGGCAGATACGCAGTATTTT.

V and J are TRBV4-1 and TRBJ2-5, with D possibly TRBD2 on 6 matching bases. CDR1 is MGHRA, CDR2 YSYEKL, per germline. V was shortened by 1 base and J by 4 bases, with 19 bases between the two germline ends. The CDR3 is made up of 17 amino acids. CDR3 DNA sequence: TGCGCCAGCAGCCAAGGGGCTCGACCTGGAGGGCTAGAGACCCAGTACTTC. Protein sequence: CASSQGARPGGLETQYF.

The chain uses TRBV3-1 (or the pseudogene TRBV3-2) and TRBJ2-1; D may be TRBD2 (7 bases). V dropped 0 bases and J dropped 9 bases, with 21 bases sitting between them. The CDR3 covers 17 residues. Germline CDR1 reads LGHDT; CDR2 reads YNNKEL (reference sequence). CDR3 DNA sequence: TGTGCCAGCAGCCAAGATCCTGGGACTATACCACAGGGTGAGCAGTTCTTC. Amino acid sequence: CASSQDPGTIPQGEQFF.

This clone was counted a few times. V usage is TRBV5-6 and J usage is TRBJ1-2, with 9 bases fitting TRBD1. The ends lost 3 bases at V and 3 bases at J; junction bases unmatched: 9. Germline values: CDR1 SGHDT, CDR2 YYEEEE. The CDR3 has 16 residues. The CDR3 region is CASSSGTGSYDYGYTF. The CDR3 DNA is TGTGCCAGCAGCTCCGGGACAGGGTCTTATGACTATGGCTACACCTTC.

This clone was counted a few times. The chain employs TRBV10-3 and TRBJ2-2, with D perhaps matching TRBD2 (6 bases). The CDR3 has 16 residues. Per the germline V gene, CDR1 is ENHRY and CDR2 is SYGVKD. The V end was cut by 9 bases, the J end by 3 bases, with 20 bases between. CDR3 nucleotide sequence: TGTGCCATTAAAGCGCCGGGGGAAGGAGACACCGGGGAGCTGTTTTTT. It translates to CAIKAPGEGDTGELFF.

The chain has TRBV14 and TRBJ2-5; 8 bases are a match to TRBD1. This CDR3 region has 14 residues. With 4 bases clipped from V and 4 bases from J, the junction kept 5 bases outside the gene matches. CDR1 is SGHDN, CDR2 FVKESK, per germline. The CDR3 here is CASSPDRVGETQYF. The DNA of the CDR3 is TGTGCCAGCAGCCCGGACAGGGTAGGAGAGACCCAGTACTTC.

The V and J genes are TRBV27 and TRBJ2-7, with D uncertain. Trimming cost V 2 bases and J 2 bases, with 13 bases left between them. The germline CDR1 and CDR2 sequences are MNHEY and SMNVEV (reference sequence). This CDR3 spans 15 amino acids. The CDR3 sequence is CASSLAQASTYEQYF. The CDR3 coding sequence is TGTGCCAGCAGTTTAGCCCAGGCGAGCACCTACGAGCAGTACTTC.

The gene calls are TRBV5-1 and TRBJ2-3; TRBD2 matches 10 bases. Germline values: CDR1 SGHRS, CDR2 YFSETQ. The CDR3 is 17 residues long. Unmatched junction bases numbered 10, after V lost 4 bases and J lost 2 bases. The CDR3 spells CASSPLSGGVNTDTQYF. The CDR3 DNA reads as TGCGCCAGCAGCCCTCTGAGCGGGGGGGTTAACACAGATACGCAGTATTTT.

This chain connects TRBV29-1 to TRBJ2-2; 10 bases line up with TRBD1. The CDR3 is made up of 16 amino acids. Germline CDR1 is SQVTM and CDR2 is ANQGSEA. The J segment lost 3 bases and the V segment lost 8 bases, leaving 12 bases of the junction unmatched. CDR3 sequence: CSMRVRDRGDTGELFF. Written as DNA, the CDR3 is TGCAGCATGCGGGTGAGGGACAGGGGAGACACCGGGGAGCTGTTTTTT.

The V call is TRBV30, the J call TRBJ2-5; no firm D call. Germline lookup yields CDR1 GTSNPN and CDR2 SVGIG (reference sequence). This CDR3 comprises 13 residues. Trimming removed 0 bases at V and 1 base at J, with 6 bases between. The DNA of the CDR3 is TGTGCCTGGAGTGTACAGCTCCAAGAGACCCAGTACTTC. Translating gives CAWSVQLQETQYF.

The rearrangement joins TRBV9 to TRBJ2-1, with 11 bases aligning to TRBD2. Unmatched junction bases numbered 13, after V lost 0 bases and J lost 8 bases. Germline CDR1 SGDLS, CDR2 YYNGEE. The CDR3 is made up of 18 amino acids. The CDR3 is CASSVVTGVAGGPYEQFF. CDR3 DNA: TGTGCCAGCAGCGTAGTTACTGGGGTAGCGGGGGGGCCTTATGAGCAGTTCTTC.

This chain connects TRBV7-2 to TRBJ2-2; the match to TRBD1 covers 10 bases. Trimming took 0 bases from V and 6 from J; bases not matched to a gene: 4. Germline assignment: CDR1 SGHTA and CDR2 FQGNSA. CDR3 length equals 16 residues. The CDR3 loop reads CASSLAGQGVSGELFF. Written as DNA, the CDR3 is TGTGCCAGCAGCTTAGCTGGACAGGGGGTCTCCGGGGAGCTGTTTTTT.